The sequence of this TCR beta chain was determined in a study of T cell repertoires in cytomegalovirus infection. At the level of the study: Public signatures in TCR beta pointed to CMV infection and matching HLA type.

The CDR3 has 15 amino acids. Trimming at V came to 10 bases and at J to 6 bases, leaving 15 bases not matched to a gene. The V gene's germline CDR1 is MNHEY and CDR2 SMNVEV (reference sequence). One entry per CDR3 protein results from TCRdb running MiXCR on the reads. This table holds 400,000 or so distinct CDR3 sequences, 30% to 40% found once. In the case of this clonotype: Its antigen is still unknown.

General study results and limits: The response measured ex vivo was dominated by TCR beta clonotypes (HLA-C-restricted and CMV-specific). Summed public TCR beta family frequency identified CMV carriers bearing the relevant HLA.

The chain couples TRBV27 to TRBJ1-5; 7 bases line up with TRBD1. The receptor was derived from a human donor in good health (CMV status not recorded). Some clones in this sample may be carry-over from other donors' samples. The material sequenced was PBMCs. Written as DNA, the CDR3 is TGTGCCATCAGCACCAGGGGGGGAAGAGTTCAGCCCCAGCATTTT. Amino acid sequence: CAISTRGGRVQPQHF.